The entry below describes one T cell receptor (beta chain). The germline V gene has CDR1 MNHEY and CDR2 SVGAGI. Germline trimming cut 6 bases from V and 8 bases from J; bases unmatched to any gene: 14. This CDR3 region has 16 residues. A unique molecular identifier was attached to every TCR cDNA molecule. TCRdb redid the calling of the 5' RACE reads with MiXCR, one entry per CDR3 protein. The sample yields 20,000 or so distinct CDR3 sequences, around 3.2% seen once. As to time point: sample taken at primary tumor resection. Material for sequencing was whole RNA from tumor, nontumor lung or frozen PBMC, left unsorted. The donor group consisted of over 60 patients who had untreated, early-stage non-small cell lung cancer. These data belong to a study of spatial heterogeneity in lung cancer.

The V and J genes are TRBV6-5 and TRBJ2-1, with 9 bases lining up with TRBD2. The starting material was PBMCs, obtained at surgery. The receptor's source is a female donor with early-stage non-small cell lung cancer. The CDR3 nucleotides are TGTGCCAGCAGCACCACGGGACTAGCAGGAAGGTATGAGCAGTTCTTC. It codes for CASSTTGLAGRYEQFF.